A single T cell receptor beta chain is shown here with its context. Its antigen is not yet known. Base qualities were left out, and no much larger clone turns up one base away. The donors were a few dozen Caucasian individuals from Russia, aged about 6 to 95 years, who were systemically healthy. Each donor gave about 10 milliliters of peripheral blood, drawn into EDTA-treated Vacutainer tubes. Ficoll-Paque density-gradient centrifugation was used to isolate PBMCs, with at least 6.5 million per sample. Total RNA was extracted from PBMCs with Trizol reagent, with at least 5 micrograms obtained per sample. For every donor, flow cytometry on a PBMC aliquot measured the percentage of naive CD45RAhigh/CD27high T cells. V loses 4 bases at its end and J loses 3 bases; junction bases beyond the gene matches: 6. Including cysteine and phenylalanine, the CDR3 has 15 amino acids. Only the CDR3 part of the read is kept: 45 bases, read in frame from the first base. The germline V gene (reference sequence) yields SEHNR for CDR1 and FQNEAQ for CDR2.

The entry originates in a study of blood T cells in healthy people across ages (dated by TCRdb to between 2015 and 2017). With respect to the entire study: In model experiments, template switching captured about one uniquely barcoded TCR beta cDNA molecule for every two T cells. The study measured age-related changes in TCR beta repertoire diversity using deep sequencing normalized with unique cDNA molecular identifiers. Donors were grouped into four age groups: young (average approximately 15 years), middle-aged (roughly 38), aged (about 59) and long-lived (approximately 82). For two donors (one aged 18 to 29 and one aged 80 or older), the study analyzed two additional independent replicas of 1 million unique cDNA reads from the same blood draw. The investigation overall reported the following: As age increased, observed TCR beta diversity per million T cells dropped in a roughly linear way, and a significant reduction was already evident by age approximately 40. Because donor CMV infection status was unknown, age-related changes in expanded clonotypes were potentially confounded. Since profiling was done on bulk unsorted PBMCs, naive and antigen-experienced compartments could not be conclusively compared. There was a strong correlation between observed TCR beta diversity and the percentage of naive T cells measured by flow cytometry. The long-lived group showed more naive CD4+ T cells, fewer expanded clones and increased TCR diversity than the aged group, suggesting age selection. Estimates of total diversity from one million sequenced T cells were regarded as lower bounds and underestimates.

The method was 5' RACE. Sequenced on an Illumina HiSeq 2500. A second about 7 to 12 cycle PCR used a sample-barcoded 5' primer and a J-beta primer mix. A template-switch 5' adaptor carrying 12 random nucleotides introduced a unique molecular identifier onto each TCR beta cDNA molecule. Each sample yielded at least 3 million CDR3-containing paired-end reads. First-strand cDNA synthesis was performed from all RNA using the Mint cDNA synthesis kit, with priming by a TRBC-specific oligonucleotide. All cDNA was treated with uracil-DNA glycosylase and then went through a first 18-cycle PCR with the universal primers M1SS and BC2_uni_R. As for how the authors treated the data: Normalization of each sample was performed by random selection of 1 million high-quality reads, each carrying a distinct molecular identifier. Instead of being binned into consensus sequences, reads that shared molecular identifiers were thrown out. MiTCR, run with a Q25 quality threshold and the strictest error-elimination algorithm, handled CDR3 identification, clonotype clustering and error correction. A nonparametric unseen species model with Euler transformation was used to estimate lower-bound total TCR beta diversity. The public reads were quality trimmed at Q25 with fastp and then assembled into clones with MiXCR by TCRdb, keeping productive beta chains. Entries are consolidated by CDR3 protein sequence, retaining the most common genes and DNA. The V and J calls here are based on TCRdb, not the publication. A total of some 760,000 distinct CDR3 sequences appear in this sample, 25% of them only once. The ten top clones hold approximately 3.7% of the sample.

The same specimen was also included in a second study, on T cells of mothers and their children. In that second paper, the authors write: Nine systemically healthy Caucasian individuals, comprising three mothers and their six children, were included as donors. cDNA synthesis used all of the extracted RNA, with around 1.5 ug of RNA in each 15 ul reaction. In the second PCR, the M1S primer added sample barcodes and 2-4 random nucleotides. More than 9 million TCR beta CDR3 reads were obtained from each mother, and some 3 million reads were obtained from each child. Thymic selection shapes the output of TCR recombination in a similar way in related and unrelated pairs, and inherited differences have a minor effect. Related mother-child pairs always showed normalized repertoire overlap that was slightly higher than in unrelated mother-child pairs, though the difference was never significant. No persistent microchimeric T cell clones were found, with a detection sensitivity of approximately 100 clones per million clonotypes. Deep NGS was used in the study to compare the TCR beta repertoires of mothers and children and to look for features that separate related mother-child pairs from unrelated individuals. On average, the children were about 10 +/- 4 years old, while the mothers were roughly 40 +/- 4 years old. After adapter ligation with NEBNext reagents, the libraries were sequenced on Illumina HiSeq 2000 with 100+100 nt paired-end reads. To prevent cross-contamination, the mother and child libraries were prepared one month apart and sequenced in separate runs. For each donor, between 500,000 and 2,000,000 distinct TCR beta clonotypes were identified. Naive TCR beta clonotypes were estimated from low-frequency clonotypes matched to each donor's FACS-determined naive share, without sorting.

Sequencing used blood. This TCR was sampled from a boy between 10 and 17 years old in good health. The chain uses TRBV7-9 and TRBJ2-1, and TRBD2 matches 7 of the central bases. The CDR3 is CASSSPAGDYNEQFF. The sequence in DNA is TGTGCCAGCAGCTCGCCCGCGGGGGACTACAATGAGCAGTTCTTC.